Listed below are T cell receptor beta chains from one sample, sequenced in a study of T cell changes during pregnancy in multiple sclerosis. Repertoires were generated with immunoSEQ multiplex PCR, while TCRdb's copy carries only in-frame clones and drops some. In the table there are roughly 42,000 clones, around nine tenths of which are singletons. Specimen: CD8+ T cells from peripheral blood mononuclear cells, collected in the third trimester of pregnancy. All receptors derive from a female donor with multiple sclerosis, enrolled in a pregnancy study. CDR3s include the opening cysteine and the closing phenylalanine or tryptophan. A D gene is named only where the DNA matches it firmly. Only part of the rows carry a size: once, few, many, or a class if the clone is expanded.

j_call | v_call | clone_size | d_call | cdr3_aa | cdr3_nt
TRBJ1-3 | TRBV7-9 | - | TRBD1 | CASSRQGSSGNTIYF | TGTGCCAGCAGCAGACAGGGTTCATCTGGAAACACCATATATTTT
TRBJ1-6 | TRBV13 | - | TRBD1 | CASSPSGTALNSPLHF | TGTGCCAGCAGCCCATCCGGGACAGCCCTTAATTCACCCCTCCACTTT
TRBJ1-2 | TRBV27 | - | - | CASSLSRDTNYGYTF | TGTGCCAGCAGTTTATCGAGGGACACTAACTATGGCTACACCTTC
TRBJ1-1 | TRBV29-1 | - | TRBD1 | CSVDKGAGTEAFF | TGCAGCGTAGACAAGGGGGCCGGCACTGAAGCTTTCTTT
TRBJ2-1 | TRBV27 | - | - | CASSFPGSYNEQFF | TGTGCCAGCAGTTTCCCCGGGTCCTACAATGAGCAGTTCTTC
TRBJ2-1 | TRBV7-3 | - | TRBD1 | CASSLEGGGGNEQFF | TGTGCCAGCAGCTTGGAAGGGGGCGGCGGCAATGAGCAGTTCTTC
TRBJ1-6 | TRBV4-1 | few | - | CASSPSMTYNSPLHF | TGCGCCAGCAGCCCTAGTATGACCTATAATTCACCCCTCCACTTT
TRBJ2-7 | TRBV2 | once | TRBD1 | CASSGGVGTGESEQYF | TGTGCCAGCAGTGGAGGTGTAGGGACAGGGGAGAGCGAGCAGTACTTC
TRBJ1-2 | TRBV5-6 | - | TRBD1 | CASSSDDRVEENYGYTF | TGTGCCAGCAGCTCGGATGACAGGGTCGAAGAGAACTATGGCTACACCTTC
TRBJ2-1 | TRBV27 | - | - | CASSSGGPGNEQFF | TGTGCCAGCAGTTCCGGAGGGCCTGGCAATGAGCAGTTCTTC
TRBJ1-2 | TRBV19 | - | TRBD1 | CASLPGQMNYGYTF | TGTGCCTCACTACCGGGACAGATGAACTATGGCTACACCTTC
TRBJ2-1 | TRBV6-4 | - | TRBD2 | CASSRTSGTHNEQFF | TGTGCCAGCAGTCGGACTAGCGGGACTCACAATGAGCAGTTCTTC
TRBJ2-1 | TRBV27 | few | - | CASMEREDEQFF | TGTGCCAGCATGGAAAGGGAGGATGAGCAGTTCTTC
TRBJ1-2 | TRBV5-6 | - | - | CASSSGQSNYGYTF | TGTGCCAGCAGCTCGGGACAATCTAACTATGGCTACACCTTC
TRBJ2-7 | TRBV19 | - | TRBD1 | CASSIVPTGGGIGEQYF | TGTGCCAGTAGTATAGTGCCCACAGGGGGCGGGATCGGCGAGCAGTACTTC
TRBJ1-4 | TRBV6-6 | - | TRBD1 | CASSSPDRLNEKLFF | TGTGCCAGCAGTTCCCCGGACAGGTTGAATGAAAAACTGTTTTTT
TRBJ2-3 | TRBV11-2 | - | - | CASSTPNVGGIDPDTQYF | TGTGCCAGCAGCACCCCCAACGTGGGGGGTATTGACCCAGATACGCAGTATTTT
TRBJ1-5 | TRBV4-3 | - | - | CASSHGTGSQPQHF | TGCGCCAGCAGCCACGGTACAGGGAGTCAGCCCCAGCATTTT
TRBJ1-2 | TRBV5-6 | - | TRBD1 | CASSLRGQGSWGYTF | TGTGCCAGCAGCTTGAGGGGACAGGGATCCTGGGGCTACACCTTC
TRBJ2-2 | TRBV7-3 | - | - | CASSESYGGGTGELFF | TGTGCCAGCAGCGAATCTTACGGAGGTGGGACCGGGGAGCTGTTTTTT
TRBJ2-6 | TRBV9 | few | - | CASSVEGSPGANVLTF | TGTGCCAGCAGCGTAGAGGGGTCTCCTGGGGCCAACGTCCTGACTTTC
TRBJ2-7 | TRBV27 | - | - | CASSYTGTGYEQYF | TGTGCCAGCAGTTATACAGGGACGGGCTACGAGCAGTACTTC
TRBJ1-3 | TRBV4-2 | - | - | CASSQEVQGYSGNTIYF | TGTGCCAGCAGCCAGGAAGTCCAGGGCTACTCTGGAAACACCATATATTTT
TRBJ2-6 | TRBV28 | - | - | CASSLPVYPSGANVLTF | TGTGCCAGCAGTTTACCAGTATACCCCTCTGGGGCCAACGTCCTGACTTTC
TRBJ1-2 | TRBV25-1 | many | - | CASSESENYGYTF | TGTGCCAGCAGTGAATCGGAGAACTATGGCTACACCTTC
TRBJ1-5 | TRBV27 | - | - | CASSLSAGDGGNQPQHF | TGTGCCAGCAGTTTATCGGCGGGGGATGGGGGCAATCAGCCCCAGCATTTT
TRBJ1-1 | TRBV27 | - | TRBD1 | CASSLLTDRASNTEAFF | TGTGCCAGCAGTTTATTAACGGACAGGGCATCGAACACTGAAGCTTTCTTT
TRBJ1-5 | TRBV7-9 | - | - | CASSLGGEDQPQHF | TGTGCCAGCAGCTTGGGAGGGGAAGACCAGCCCCAGCATTTT
TRBJ2-1 | TRBV7-9 | - | TRBD1 | CASSLNRGDEQFF | TGTGCCAGCAGCTTAAACAGGGGTGATGAGCAGTTCTTC
TRBJ1-3 | TRBV28 | - | - | CASSLFARQDSGNTIYF | TGTGCCAGCAGTTTATTTGCCCGACAGGACTCTGGAAACACCATATATTTT